The present entry profiles one TCR beta chain with its context. This entry is derived from a study of control samples from healthy donors and cancer patients. The CDR3 loop spans 16 amino acids. Germline assignment: CDR1 DFQATT and CDR2 SNEGSKA (reference sequence). The junction had 5 bases not matched to a gene; V was cut back by 3 bases and J by 0 bases. The table came from immunoSEQ multiplex PCR; TCRdb's copy has only in-frame clones and leaves some out. The sample records about 160,000 clones, 90% to 95% being singletons. The chain recombines TRBV20-1 with TRBJ2-7; 13 nucleotides match TRBD2. This TCR was sampled from a man between 60 and 75 years old with colorectal cancer. Specimen: PBMCs. The CDR3 region is CSASRTSGGISYEQYF. The CDR3 coding sequence is TGCAGTGCTAGTCGGACTAGCGGGGGTATCTCCTACGAGCAGTACTTC.